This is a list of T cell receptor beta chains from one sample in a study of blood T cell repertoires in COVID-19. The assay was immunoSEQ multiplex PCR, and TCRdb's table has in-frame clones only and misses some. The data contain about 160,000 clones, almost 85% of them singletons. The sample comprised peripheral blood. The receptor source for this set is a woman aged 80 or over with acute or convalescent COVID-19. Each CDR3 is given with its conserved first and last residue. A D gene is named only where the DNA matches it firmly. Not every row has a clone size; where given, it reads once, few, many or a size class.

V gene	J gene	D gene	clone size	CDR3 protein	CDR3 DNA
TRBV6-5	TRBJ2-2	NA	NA	CASSSFSVGAGELFF	TGTGCCAGCAGTTCGTTTTCGGTAGGGGCCGGGGAGCTGTTTTTT
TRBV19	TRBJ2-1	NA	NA	CASVGISQGEQFF	TGTGCCAGTGTAGGTATCTCGCAGGGGGAGCAGTTCTTC
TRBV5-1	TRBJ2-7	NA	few	CASSLTFSYEQYF	TGCGCCAGCAGCTTGACATTCTCCTACGAGCAGTACTTC
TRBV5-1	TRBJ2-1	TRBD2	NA	CASSLEGDGHSSGSNNEQFF	TGCGCCAGCAGCTTGGAGGGCGATGGGCATTCGAGCGGGAGTAACAATGAGCAGTTCTTC
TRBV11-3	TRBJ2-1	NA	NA	CASSPRAYNEQFF	TGTGCCAGCAGCCCGCGGGCCTACAATGAGCAGTTCTTC
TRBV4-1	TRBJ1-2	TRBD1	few	CASSRDRAGYTF	TGCGCCAGCAGCCGCGACAGGGCTGGCTACACCTTC
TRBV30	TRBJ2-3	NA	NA	CAWSPRADTQYF	TGTGCCTGGAGTCCCCGGGCAGATACGCAGTATTTT
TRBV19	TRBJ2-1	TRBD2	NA	CASSQNPGLAGVHEQFF	TGTGCCAGTAGTCAAAACCCGGGACTAGCGGGAGTCCATGAGCAGTTCTTC
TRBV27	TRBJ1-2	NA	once	CASSNDRFYGYTF	TGTGCCAGCAGTAATGACAGATTCTATGGCTACACCTTC
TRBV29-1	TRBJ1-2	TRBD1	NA	CSVEGFGTGSVYGYTF	TGCAGCGTTGAAGGGTTCGGGACAGGGTCTGTCTATGGCTACACCTTC
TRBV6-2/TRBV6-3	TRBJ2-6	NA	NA	CASSYFGTGSGANVLTF	TGTGCCAGCAGTTATTTTGGCACAGGCTCTGGGGCCAACGTCCTGACTTTC
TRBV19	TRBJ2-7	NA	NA	CASSPQEGLGYEQYF	TGTGCCAGTAGCCCGCAGGAGGGGTTGGGCTACGAGCAGTACTTC
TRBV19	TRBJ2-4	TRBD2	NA	CATYPGGTIQYF	TGTGCCACCTACCCGGGGGGAACCATTCAGTACTTC
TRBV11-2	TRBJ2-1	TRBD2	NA	CASSYPAGVVYEQFF	TGTGCCAGCAGCTACCCAGCGGGAGTAGTCTATGAGCAGTTCTTC